Below, 5 T cell receptor beta chains from the same sample are listed, as sequenced in a study of T cell changes during pregnancy in multiple sclerosis. Method: immunoSEQ multiplex PCR; TCRdb's copy keeps in-frame clones and lacks some. The sample shows about 110,000 clones, approximately 90% of them seen only once. The specimen was peripheral blood, collected after pregnancy. These receptors all stem from a female donor with multiple sclerosis, enrolled in a pregnancy study.

This chain connects TRBV29-1 to TRBJ2-1, with 11 bases identical to TRBD2. This CDR3 is built from 22 residues. The germline V gene encodes CDR1 SQVTM and CDR2 ANQGSEA. Trimming at V came to 1 base and at J to 0 bases, leaving 20 bases not matched to a gene. CDR3 bases: TGCAGCGTTGAAGGAGGGATGTACGCCGGGACTAGCGGATCCATCTCCTACAATGAGCAGTTCTTC. It codes for CSVEGGMYAGTSGSISYNEQFF.

The chain couples TRBV30 to TRBJ2-2; 7 positions match TRBD1. This CDR3 spans 16 amino acids. V gave up 3 bases and J gave up 2 bases; unmatched junction bases: 9. Germline lookup yields CDR1 GTSNPN and CDR2 SVGIG (reference sequence). The CDR3, as DNA: TGTGCCTGGAGCCCACCCGGGACAGCCAACACCGGGGAGCTGTTTTTT. Translating gives CAWSPPGTANTGELFF.

J is TRBJ1-1 and V is TRBV9; 9 positions agree with TRBD1. Germline V gene sequence: CDR1 SGDLS, CDR2 YYNGEE. CDR3 length: 15 amino acids. J was trimmed by 1 base and V by 0 bases; bases with no gene match: 1. CDR3 nucleotides: TGTGCCAGCAGCGTAGAGGGACAGGGGAACACTGAAGCTTTCTTT. It yields the protein CASSVEGQGNTEAFF.

The chain is built from TRBV5-1 and TRBJ2-3, with TRBD1 matching 11 bases. CDR3 length: 14 amino acids. V trimming: 4 bases; J trimming: 4 bases; junction bases outside the gene matches: 2. Germline-derived CDR1 and CDR2 are SGHRS and YFSETQ. The CDR3 coding sequence is TGCGCCAGCAGCCGGGGACAGGGGGCAGATACGCAGTATTTT. Translation gives CASSRGQGADTQYF.

This chain joins TRBV14 and TRBJ2-7; perhaps TRBD2 as D (7 bases). The germline CDR1 and CDR2 sequences are SGHDN and FVKESK. The CDR3 is 15 amino acids. V lost 1 base and J 4 bases, leaving 14 bases between the germline ends. This CDR3 is CASSQGLGGLYEQYF. The CDR3 DNA follows: TGTGCCAGCAGCCAAGGCTTGGGGGGGCTGTACGAGCAGTACTTC.